The entry below describes one T cell receptor beta chain. Trimming took 5 bases from V and 6 from J; bases not matched to a gene: 5. Germline V gene sequence: CDR1 SGHTA, CDR2 FQGTGA. CDR3 length: 13 residues. Generated by immunoSEQ multiplex PCR, the TCRdb table keeps only in-frame clones and is missing some. The top ten clones hold roughly 1.2% of a sample with roughly 300,000 clones, 87% of them seen once. The sample is drawn from a study of cytomegalovirus exposure and HLA in healthy donors. Sequencing used PBMCs. The TCR originated in a woman aged 25 to 45 in good health and CMV-seropositive. The chain combines TRBV7-3 with TRBJ1-2; 8 bases are shared with TRBD1. CDR3 residues: CASSQDRGNGYTF. The CDR3 nucleotides read TGTGCCAGCAGCCAAGACAGGGGCAATGGCTACACCTTC. Using reference TRBV7-3 and TRBJ1-2 for the parts outside the CDR3, the full variable domain is GAGVSQTPSNKVTEKGKYVELRCDPISGHTALYWYRQSLGQGPEFLIYFQGTGAADDSGLPNDRFFAVRPEGSVSTLKIQRTERGDSAVYLCASSQDRGNGYTFGSGTRLTVV.